These 21 T cell receptor beta chains came from one sample sequenced in a study of T cell responses to AZD1222 COVID-19 vaccine. Repertoires were generated with immunoSEQ multiplex PCR, while TCRdb's copy carries only in-frame clones and drops some. This table holds 100,000 or so clones, roughly 88% found once. The specimen comprised peripheral blood, sampled on day 0 of AZD1222 vaccination. All receptors derive from an adult in good health.

The chain joins TRBV2 to TRBJ1-3, with unresolved D. The germline V and J ends were trimmed by 2 bases and 11 bases, with 16 bases remaining between them. CDR3 size: 14 residues. CDR1 SNHLY and CDR2 FYNNEI come from the germline V gene. CDR3 coding DNA: TGTGCCAGCAGTGAACGGCGGTCCCCTGGCGCCATATATTTT. The encoded protein is CASSERRSPGAIYF.

The CDR3 is CASSVAPPRTGVRNTEAFF. The CDR3 DNA sequence: TGTGCCAGCAGCGTAGCTCCCCCAAGGACAGGGGTCCGGAACACTGAAGCTTTCTTT. This chain joins TRBV9 and TRBJ1-1; the match to TRBD1 covers 9 bases. J gave up 1 base and V 0 bases, and 13 bases lay outside the gene matches. Germline V lookup: CDR1 SGDLS, CDR2 YYNGEE. The CDR3 runs 19 residues.

This chain connects TRBV25-1 to TRBJ2-5; no firm D call. The CDR3 sequence is 15 residues long. The germline gives CDR1 MGHDK, CDR2 SYGVNS. V lost 4 bases, J lost 0 bases, and 12 bases lay in between. The CDR3 region has the DNA TGTGCCAGCAGTGCCAGTACAGCGTACCAAGAGACCCAGTACTTC. Residues: CASSASTAYQETQYF.

The chain uses TRBV3-1 (or the pseudogene TRBV3-2) and TRBJ2-2; D gene ambiguous. CDR3 length: 19 residues. Trimming pared 6 bases from V and 3 bases from J, leaving 26 bases between. From germline, CDR1 is LGHDT and CDR2 YNNKEL (reference sequence). The DNA for the CDR3 is TGTGCCAGCAGTCCAACCCTGGGGTGGCAGTCGAGGCACACCGGGGAGCTGTTTTTT. The encoded protein is CASSPTLGWQSRHTGELFF.

The chain is built from TRBV28 and TRBJ2-3, with 8 bases matching TRBD2. V was pared by 2 bases and J by 1 base, with 2 bases of the junction left unmatched. The germline gives CDR1 MDHEN, CDR2 SYDVKM. The CDR3 has 15 residues. The CDR3 protein is CASSLNGRGTDTQYF. Here the CDR3 DNA reads TGTGCCAGCAGTTTAAACGGGAGGGGCACAGATACGCAGTATTTT.

CDR3 DNA sequence: TGTGCCAGTAGTGTGGACAGGGGGCTCTATGGCTACACCTTC. Encoded protein: CASSVDRGLYGYTF. The rearrangement uses TRBV19 and TRBJ1-2, with 11 bases fitting TRBD1. Per germline, CDR1 LNHDA and CDR2 SQIVND (reference sequence). V shed 5 bases, J shed 4 bases, and the junction held 3 bases outside the gene matches. The CDR3 runs 14 residues. Complete variable domain (other parts from reference TRBV19 and TRBJ1-2): DGGITQSPKYLFRKEGQNVTLSCEQNLNHDAMYWYRQDPGQGLRLIYYSQIVNDFQKGDIAEGYSVSREKKESFPLTVTSAQKNPTAFYLCASSVDRGLYGYTFGSGTRLTVV.

J is TRBJ1-5 and V is TRBV11-2, with D possibly being TRBD1 (6 bases). This CDR3 comprises 13 residues. Deletions cut 0 bases from V and 7 bases from J, with 7 bases between. Germline loops: CDR1 SGHAT, CDR2 FQNNGV. CDR3: CASSLDRGQPQHF. In nucleotides, the CDR3 is TGTGCCAGCAGCTTAGACAGGGGCCAGCCCCAGCATTTT.

The V gene is TRBV2, the J gene TRBJ2-7, with unresolved D. V lost 4 bases and J 3 bases, leaving 10 bases between the germline ends. The CDR3 consists of 13 residues. From germline, CDR1 is SNHLY and CDR2 FYNNEI. CDR3 in DNA: TGTGCCAGCAGTGCCCTTCTGGGCTACGAGCAGTACTTC. Protein product: CASSALLGYEQYF.

This rearrangement joins TRBV4-1 to TRBJ1-1, with a weak D call TRBD1 (6 bases). The V gene lost 0 bases and the J gene lost 6 bases, with 8 bases spanning the gap. Germline assignment: CDR1 MGHRA and CDR2 YSYEKL. The CDR3 consists of 13 residues. Here the CDR3 DNA reads TGCGCCAGCAGCCAAGAGCCAGGGGCTGAAGCTTTCTTT. Amino acids: CASSQEPGAEAFF.

V gene TRBV7-2 combines with J gene TRBJ2-7; the D gene could be TRBD1 or TRBD2 (5 bases each). Germline V gene data show CDR1 as SGHTA and CDR2 as FQGNSA. CDR3 length: 16 residues. Trimming removed 1 base at V and 7 bases at J, with 20 bases between. CDR3 protein: CASSLGVFSGGKEQYF. The CDR3 nucleotides are TGTGCCAGCAGCTTAGGTGTTTTTTCTGGGGGAAAAGAGCAGTACTTC.

This chain connects TRBV4-1 to TRBJ2-1, with no clear D. Germline values: CDR1 MGHRA, CDR2 YSYEKL. V lost 4 bases and J 9 bases, leaving 7 bases between the germline ends. The CDR3 consists of 11 residues. CDR3 residues: CASSRGTEQFF. The CDR3 DNA is TGCGCCAGCAGCCGGGGAACTGAGCAGTTCTTC.

This chain connects TRBV19 to TRBJ1-2; D may be TRBD1 (6 bases). Germline V CDR1 and CDR2: LNHDA, SQIVND (reference sequence). The CDR3 has 15 amino acids. Trimming removed 4 bases at V and 4 bases at J, with 16 bases between. The CDR3 region has the DNA TGTGCCAGTAGTAGGGACACCACCTGGGGCTATGGCTACACCTTC. Its translation is CASSRDTTWGYGYTF.

The V and J genes are TRBV5-5 and TRBJ2-7; 9 positions match TRBD1. The J segment lost 7 bases and the V segment lost 4 bases, leaving 12 bases of the junction unmatched. The CDR3 runs to 15 residues. From germline, CDR1 is SGHKS and CDR2 YYEKEE (reference sequence). CDR3 residues: CASSQGTGSSGEQYF. The CDR3 coding sequence is TGTGCCAGCAGCCAGGGGACAGGGTCCAGCGGAGAGCAGTACTTC.

The V and J genes are TRBV7-2 and TRBJ1-3, with 9 bases fitting TRBD1. J gave up 3 bases and V 2 bases, and 5 bases lay outside the gene matches. The V gene's germline CDR1 is SGHTA and CDR2 FQGNSA. The CDR3 loop spans 16 amino acids. CDR3 amino acids: CASSLYGTGNGNTIYF. For the CDR3, the DNA is TGTGCCAGCAGCTTATATGGGACAGGGAATGGAAACACCATATATTTT. Full variable domain (missing parts from reference TRBV7-2 and TRBJ1-3): GAGVSQSPSNKVTEKGKDVELRCDPISGHTALYWYRQSLGQGLEFLIYFQGNSAPDKSGLPSDRFSAERTGGSVSTLTIQRTQQEDSAVYLCASSLYGTGNGNTIYFGEGSWLTVV.

The V call is TRBV27, the J call TRBJ2-5; TRBD2 might be the D (7 bases). Germline V gene sequence: CDR1 MNHEY, CDR2 SMNVEV (reference sequence). V was trimmed by 6 bases and J by 5 bases, leaving 25 bases between them. The CDR3 loop spans 17 amino acids. The CDR3 nucleotides are TGTGCCAGCAGCCCCAAGGGAAGGAGGGGGGGCGCGGAGACCCAGTACTTC. This sequence encodes CASSPKGRRGGAETQYF.

This sequence joins TRBV12-5 and TRBJ1-5; 9 bases align to TRBD1. Germline V gene data show CDR1 as LGHNT and CDR2 as FRNRAP. The CDR3 runs 14 residues. The J segment lost 6 bases and the V segment lost 5 bases, leaving 5 bases of the junction unmatched. CDR3 loop: CASGRQGVGQPQHF. CDR3 nucleotides: TGTGCTAGTGGTCGACAGGGGGTTGGTCAGCCCCAGCATTTT.

V usage is TRBV19 and J usage is TRBJ2-7; tentatively, D is TRBD2 (7 bases). CDR1 and CDR2 from the germline V gene are LNHDA and SQIVND (reference sequence). This CDR3 has 14 residues. Trimming stripped 6 bases from V and 6 bases from J, with 18 bases between. The CDR3 spells CASRIRGGDLEQYF. The CDR3 DNA sequence: TGTGCCAGTAGGATCAGGGGAGGGGACCTCGAGCAGTACTTC.

This chain joins TRBV6-5 and TRBJ1-3; D is uncertain. The CDR3 covers 14 residues. V lost 6 bases to trimming and J lost 0 bases, with 9 bases between them. CDR1 and CDR2 (germline): MNHEY, SVGAGI. CDR3 nucleotide sequence: TGTGCCAGCAGCCCGGCCTTCTCTGGAAACACCATATATTTT. This translates into CASSPAFSGNTIYF.

The rearrangement joins TRBV6-5 to TRBJ2-1; D is undetermined. CDR3 size: 14 residues. Germline CDR1 reads MNHEY; CDR2 reads SVGAGI. Trimming removed 5 bases from V and 5 bases from J, with 13 bases in between. CDR3 DNA sequence: TGTGCCAGCAGTCACCAAGGGTCCCACAATGAGCAGTTCTTC. It specifies CASSHQGSHNEQFF.

The chain has TRBV5-4 and TRBJ2-7; no firm D call. There are 13 residues in the CDR3. CDR1 is SGHNT, CDR2 YYREEE, per germline (reference sequence). The V and J ends lost 1 base and 3 bases respectively, with 8 bases between them. As DNA, the CDR3 is TGTGCCAGCAGCTTGCCCGAACACTACGAGCAGTACTTC. Encoded protein: CASSLPEHYEQYF.

The chain carries TRBV27 and TRBJ2-2; no clear D gene. Looked up from germline, CDR1 is MNHEY and CDR2 is SMNVEV (reference sequence). Trimming shortened V by 4 bases and J by 1 base, and 13 bases separated the two germline ends. CDR3 size: 16 residues. The CDR3 DNA reads TGTGCCAGCAGTTCCCCAGGTGGGAAGAACACCGGGGAGCTGTTTTTT. It yields the protein CASSSPGGKNTGELFF.